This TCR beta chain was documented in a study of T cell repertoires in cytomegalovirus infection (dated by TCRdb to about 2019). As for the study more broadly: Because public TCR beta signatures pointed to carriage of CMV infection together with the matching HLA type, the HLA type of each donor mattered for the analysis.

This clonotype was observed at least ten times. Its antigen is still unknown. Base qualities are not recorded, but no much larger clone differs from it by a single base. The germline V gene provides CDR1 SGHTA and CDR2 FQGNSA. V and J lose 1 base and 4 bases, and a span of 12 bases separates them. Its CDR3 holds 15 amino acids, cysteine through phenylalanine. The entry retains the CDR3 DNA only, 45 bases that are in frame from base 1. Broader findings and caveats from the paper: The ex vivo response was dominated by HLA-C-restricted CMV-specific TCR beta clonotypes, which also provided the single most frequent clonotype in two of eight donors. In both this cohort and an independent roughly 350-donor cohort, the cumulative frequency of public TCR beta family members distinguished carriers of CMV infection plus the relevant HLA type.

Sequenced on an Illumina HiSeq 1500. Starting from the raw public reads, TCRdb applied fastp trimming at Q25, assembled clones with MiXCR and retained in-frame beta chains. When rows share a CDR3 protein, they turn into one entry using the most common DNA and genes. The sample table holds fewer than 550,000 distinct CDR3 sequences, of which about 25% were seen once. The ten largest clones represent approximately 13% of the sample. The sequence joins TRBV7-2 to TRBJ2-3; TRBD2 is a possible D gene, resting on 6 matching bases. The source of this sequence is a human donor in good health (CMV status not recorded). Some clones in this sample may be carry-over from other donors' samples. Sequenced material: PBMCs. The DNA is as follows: TGTGCCAGCAGCTTAGTTGGCGGGGTGCCAGATACGCAGTATTTT. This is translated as CASSLVGGVPDTQYF.